Each of the 12 T cell receptor beta chains below was sequenced from the same sample in a study of blood T cells in healthy people across ages. Sample-barcoded 5' priming and a J-beta primer mix drove a second PCR of 7 to 11 cycles. TCRdb called the 5' RACE reads again in MiXCR, with one record for every CDR3 protein. This sample yields 700,000 to 850,000 distinct CDR3 sequences, of which about 48% are seen a single time; roughly 40% belongs to the top ten. Sequencing was done on a sample of blood. The receptors stem from a man aged 80 or over in good health.

This clonotype turned up a few times. V gene TRBV7-2 combines with J gene TRBJ2-4; D gene uncertain. Trimming took off 5 bases at V and 4 bases at J, with 12 bases between the two ends. The CDR3 runs 14 residues. From germline, CDR1 is SGHTA and CDR2 FQGNSA. The CDR3, as DNA: TGTGCCAGCAGCCCCGAATCGGGTAAAAACATTCAGTACTTC. Its protein is CASSPESGKNIQYF.

The CDR3 sequence: CATSDAPGGRGYTF. DNA of the CDR3: TGTGCCACCAGTGACGCACCAGGGGGACGTGGCTACACCTTC. The genes are TRBV24-1 and TRBJ1-2, with 7 bases identical to TRBD1. J gave up 7 bases and V 4 bases, and 8 bases lay outside the gene matches. Germline-derived CDR1 and CDR2 are KGHDR and SFDVKD. This CDR3 is 14 amino acids long.

This clonotype was detected a few times. The genes are TRBV27 and TRBJ2-7; a weak D match, TRBD1 (5 bases). CDR3 length equals 15 residues. CDR1 MNHEY and CDR2 SMNVEV come from the germline V gene (reference sequence). Trimming took 5 bases from V and 2 from J, leaving 16 bases between them. The CDR3 here is CASSQTQTETYEQYF. The CDR3, as DNA: TGTGCCAGCAGTCAGACCCAGACAGAAACCTACGAGCAGTACTTC.

In its sample, this clonotype was seen once. The chain is built from TRBV9 and TRBJ2-5; 9 bases are shared with TRBD2. In germline, CDR1 is SGDLS, CDR2 YYNGEE. The CDR3 runs to 15 residues. V trimming: 0 bases; J trimming: 5 bases; junction bases outside the gene matches: 5. The CDR3 reads CASSVGGTSMETQYF. CDR3 bases: TGTGCCAGCAGCGTAGGAGGGACTAGCATGGAGACCCAGTACTTC.

This clonotype has a handful of counts. This rearrangement joins TRBV9 to TRBJ2-5; 11 bases are shared with TRBD2. V lost 1 base to trimming and J lost 2 bases; unmatched junction nucleotides: 16. The CDR3 totals 20 residues. Germline V gene data show CDR1 as SGDLS and CDR2 as YYNGEE. The DNA for the CDR3 is TGTGCCAGCAGCGTAAACCCCACCGGAGGGCTAGCGGGAGGACAAGAGACCCAGTACTTC. Translated, it gives CASSVNPTGGLAGGQETQYF.

Concerning this clonotype itself: At one of its ends the junction is not consistent with the germline gene, which may arise from a read error. The V gene is TRBV24-1, the J gene TRBJ2-1; no firm D call. The CDR3 is made up of 17 amino acids. The V gene's germline CDR1 is KGHDR and CDR2 SFDVKD. DNA for the CDR3: TGTGCCACCAGTGATTTCAAGGGCGTAAGCTCCTACAATGAACAGTTCTTC. It specifies CATSDFKGVSSYNEQFF.

The DNA for the CDR3 is TGTGCCAGCAGCTTAAATCCCGTATACGCGTATTTT. It codes for CASSLNPVYAYF. The rearrangement links TRBV7-9 to TRBJ2-3; no clear D. CDR3 length: 12 amino acids. CDR1 is SEHNR and CDR2 is FQNEAQ in the germline V gene (reference sequence). V was trimmed by 2 bases and J by 14 bases, leaving 14 bases between them.

Only a few counts were recorded for this clonotype. As DNA, the CDR3 is TGTGCCAGCAGCTCACATGAGGGGGACGTTGGAGGGAATGAGCAGTTCTTC. Translation gives CASSSHEGDVGGNEQFF. This chain links TRBV11-3 with TRBJ2-1; D possibly uses TRBD1 or TRBD2 (6 bases each). The V and J ends lost 4 bases and 7 bases respectively, with 23 bases between them. From germline, CDR1 is SGHNT and CDR2 YENEEA. This CDR3 spans 17 amino acids.

This clonotype has more than one count but fewer than ten. V gene TRBV6-5 combines with J gene TRBJ2-3; tentative D call: TRBD1 (6 bases). V lost 2 bases and J 7 bases, leaving 22 bases between the germline ends. CDR3 length equals 17 residues. The germline gives CDR1 MNHEY, CDR2 SVGAGI. This CDR3 is CASSYIPTGRGRNTQYF. The CDR3, as DNA: TGTGCCAGCAGTTACATTCCGACGGGAAGGGGGAGAAATACGCAGTATTTT.

The gene calls are TRBV7-9 and TRBJ2-1; 9 positions agree with TRBD2. CDR3 length: 16 amino acids. Germline CDR1 and CDR2: SEHNR and FQNEAQ (reference sequence). V dropped 5 bases and J dropped 9; count of bases not matched to a gene: 14. The CDR3 is CASSPVDAGGRSEQFF. Here the CDR3 DNA reads TGTGCCAGCAGCCCCGTTGACGCGGGAGGGCGTTCTGAGCAGTTCTTC.

This clonotype was counted once. The chain carries TRBV9 and TRBJ2-1; weak D call: TRBD1 (6 bases). The V and J ends lost 2 bases and 4 bases respectively, with 13 bases between them. This CDR3 is 15 amino acids long. The V gene's germline CDR1 is SGDLS and CDR2 YYNGEE. The CDR3 reads CASSVRARGYNEQFF. CDR3 nucleotides: TGTGCCAGCAGCGTCCGGGCCAGGGGATACAATGAGCAGTTCTTC.

The chain employs TRBV29-1 and TRBJ2-6, with unresolved D. This CDR3 has 14 amino acids. The germline V and J ends were trimmed by 6 bases and 2 bases, with 11 bases remaining between them. Looked up from germline, CDR1 is SQVTM and CDR2 is ANQGSEA. CDR3 in amino acids: CSVTSQPGANVLTF. The CDR3 DNA reads TGCAGCGTGACCTCCCAACCTGGGGCCAACGTCCTGACTTTC.